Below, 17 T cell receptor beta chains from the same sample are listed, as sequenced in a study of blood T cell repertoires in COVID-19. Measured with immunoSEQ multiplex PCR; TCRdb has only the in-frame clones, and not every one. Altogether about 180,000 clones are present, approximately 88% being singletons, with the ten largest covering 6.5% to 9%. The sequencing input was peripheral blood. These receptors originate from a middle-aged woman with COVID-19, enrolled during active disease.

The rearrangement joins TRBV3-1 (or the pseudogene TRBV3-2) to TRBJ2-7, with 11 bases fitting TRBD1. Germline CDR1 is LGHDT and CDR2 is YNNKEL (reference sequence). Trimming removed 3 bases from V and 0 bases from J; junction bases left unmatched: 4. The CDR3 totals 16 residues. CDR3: CASSHGQGASSYEQYF. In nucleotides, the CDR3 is TGTGCCAGCAGCCATGGACAGGGGGCGTCCTCCTACGAGCAGTACTTC.

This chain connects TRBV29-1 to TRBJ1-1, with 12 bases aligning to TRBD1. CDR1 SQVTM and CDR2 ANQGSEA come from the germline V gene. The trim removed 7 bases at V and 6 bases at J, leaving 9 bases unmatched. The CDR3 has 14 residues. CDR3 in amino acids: CSAGTGGHGAEAFF. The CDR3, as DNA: TGCAGCGCCGGGACAGGGGGCCATGGGGCTGAAGCTTTCTTT.

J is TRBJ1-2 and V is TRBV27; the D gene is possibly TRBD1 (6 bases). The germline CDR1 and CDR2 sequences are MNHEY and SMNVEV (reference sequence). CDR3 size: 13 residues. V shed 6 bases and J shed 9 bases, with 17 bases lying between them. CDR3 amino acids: CASSSGTGLSYTF. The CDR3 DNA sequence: TGTGCCAGCAGCTCGGGAACAGGGTTGAGCTACACCTTC.

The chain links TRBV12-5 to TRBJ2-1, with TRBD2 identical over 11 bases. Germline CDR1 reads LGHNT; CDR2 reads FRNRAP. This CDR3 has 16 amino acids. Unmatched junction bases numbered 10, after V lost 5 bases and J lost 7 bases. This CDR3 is CASGGSGLAGPNEQFF. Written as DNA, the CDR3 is TGTGCTAGTGGTGGGAGCGGACTAGCGGGCCCTAATGAGCAGTTCTTC.

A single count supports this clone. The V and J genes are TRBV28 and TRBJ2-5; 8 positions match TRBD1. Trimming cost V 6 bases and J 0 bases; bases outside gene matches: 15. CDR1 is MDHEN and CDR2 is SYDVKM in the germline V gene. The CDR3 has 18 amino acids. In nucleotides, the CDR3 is TGTGCCAGCAGGGCTACGGGCTCAAGGACAGGGAACCAAGAGACCCAGTACTTC. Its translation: CASRATGSRTGNQETQYF.

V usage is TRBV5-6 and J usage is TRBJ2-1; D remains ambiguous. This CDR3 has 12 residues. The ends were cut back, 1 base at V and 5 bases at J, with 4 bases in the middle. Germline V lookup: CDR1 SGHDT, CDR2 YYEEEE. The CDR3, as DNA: TGTGCCAGCAGCTTGACGGACAATGAGCAGTTCTTC. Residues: CASSLTDNEQFF.

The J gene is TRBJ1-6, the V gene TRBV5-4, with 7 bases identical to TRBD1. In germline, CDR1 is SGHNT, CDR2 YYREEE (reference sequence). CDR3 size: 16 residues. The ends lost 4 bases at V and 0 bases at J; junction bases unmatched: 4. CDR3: CASSRDSSSYNSPLHF. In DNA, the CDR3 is TGTGCCAGCAGCAGGGACAGCAGCTCCTATAATTCACCCCTCCACTTT. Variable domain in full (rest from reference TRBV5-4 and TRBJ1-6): ETGVTQSPTHLIKTRGQQVTLRCSSQSGHNTVSWYQQALGQGPQFIFQYYREEENGRGNFPPRFSGLQFPNYSSELNVNALELDDSALYLCASSRDSSSYNSPLHFGNGTRLTVT.

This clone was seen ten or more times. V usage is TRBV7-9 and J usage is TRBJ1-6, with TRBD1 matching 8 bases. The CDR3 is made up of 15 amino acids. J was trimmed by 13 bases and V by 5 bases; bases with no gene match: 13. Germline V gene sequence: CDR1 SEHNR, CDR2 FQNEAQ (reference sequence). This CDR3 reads CASSITGTGGIPLHF. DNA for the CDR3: TGTGCCAGCAGCATCACCGGGACAGGTGGTATTCCCCTCCACTTT.

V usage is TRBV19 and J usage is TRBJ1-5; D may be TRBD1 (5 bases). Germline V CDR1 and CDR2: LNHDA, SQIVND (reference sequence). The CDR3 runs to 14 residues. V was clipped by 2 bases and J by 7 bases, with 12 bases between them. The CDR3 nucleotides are TGTGCCAGTAGTATAACCGGAGGGGACCAGCCCCAGCATTTT. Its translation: CASSITGGDQPQHF.

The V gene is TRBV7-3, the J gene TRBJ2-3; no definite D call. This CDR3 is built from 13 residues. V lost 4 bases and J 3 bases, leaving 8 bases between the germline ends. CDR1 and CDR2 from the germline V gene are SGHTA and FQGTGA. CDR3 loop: CASSSVGTDTQYF. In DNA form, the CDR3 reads TGTGCCAGCAGCTCGGTCGGGACAGATACGCAGTATTTT.

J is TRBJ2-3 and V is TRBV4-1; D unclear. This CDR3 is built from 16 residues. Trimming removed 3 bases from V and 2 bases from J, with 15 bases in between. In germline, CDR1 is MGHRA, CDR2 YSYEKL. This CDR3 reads CASSQSSSKYTDTQYF. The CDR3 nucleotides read TGCGCCAGCAGCCAGAGTAGCTCTAAGTACACAGATACGCAGTATTTT.

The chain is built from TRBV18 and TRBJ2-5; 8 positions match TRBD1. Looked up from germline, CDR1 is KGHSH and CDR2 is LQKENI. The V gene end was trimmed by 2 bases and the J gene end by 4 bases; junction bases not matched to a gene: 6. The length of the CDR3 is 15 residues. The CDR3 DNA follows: TGTGCCAGCTCACCATCGGCAGGGGGCCCAGAGACCCAGTACTTC. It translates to CASSPSAGGPETQYF.

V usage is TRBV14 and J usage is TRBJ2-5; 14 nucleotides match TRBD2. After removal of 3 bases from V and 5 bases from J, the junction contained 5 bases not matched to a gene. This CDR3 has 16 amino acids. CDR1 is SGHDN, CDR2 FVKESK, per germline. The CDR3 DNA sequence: TGTGCCAGCAGCCACAGACTAGCGGGAGGGCCCGAGACCCAGTACTTC. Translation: CASSHRLAGGPETQYF. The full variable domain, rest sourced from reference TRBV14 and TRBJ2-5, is EAGVTQFPSHSVIEKGQTVTLRCDPISGHDNLYWYRRVMGKEIKFLLHFVKESKQDESGMPNNRFLAERTGGTYSTLKVQPAELEDSGVYFCASSHRLAGGPETQYFGPGTRLLVL.

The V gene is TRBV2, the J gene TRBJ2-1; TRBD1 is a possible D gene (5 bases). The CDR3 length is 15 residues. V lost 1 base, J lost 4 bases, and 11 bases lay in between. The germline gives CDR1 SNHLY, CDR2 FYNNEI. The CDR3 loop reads CASSEGQGIYNEQFF. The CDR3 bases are TGTGCCAGCAGTGAAGGGCAGGGCATATACAATGAGCAGTTCTTC.

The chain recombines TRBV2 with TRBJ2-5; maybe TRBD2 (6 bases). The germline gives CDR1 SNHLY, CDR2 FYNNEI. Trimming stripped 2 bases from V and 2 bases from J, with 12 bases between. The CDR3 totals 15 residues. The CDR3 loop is CASSEWRDQQETQYF. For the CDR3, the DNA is TGTGCCAGCAGTGAATGGCGGGACCAACAAGAGACCCAGTACTTC.

The CDR3 DNA follows: TGTGCCAGCAGCTTAGTTCCAGGGGTTGAGACCCAGTACTTC. This translates into CASSLVPGVETQYF. The rearrangement links TRBV7-9 to TRBJ2-5; D is possibly TRBD1 (6 bases). The CDR3 length is 14 residues. Germline loops: CDR1 SEHNR, CDR2 FQNEAQ (reference sequence). With 1 base removed from V and 5 bases from J, the gap between germline ends came to 11 bases. The full variable domain, in which reference TRBV7-9 and TRBJ2-5 provide the parts outside the CDR3, is DTGVSQNPRHKITKRGQNVTFRCDPISEHNRLYWYRQTLGQGPEFLTYFQNEAQLEKSRLLSDRFSAERPKGSFSTLEIQRTEQGDSAMYLCASSLVPGVETQYFGPGTRLLVL.

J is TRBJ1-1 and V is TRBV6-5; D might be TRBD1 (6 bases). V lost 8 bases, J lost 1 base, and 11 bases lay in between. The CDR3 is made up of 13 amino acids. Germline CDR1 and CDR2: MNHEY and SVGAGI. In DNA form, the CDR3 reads TGTGCCAGCCCCTCGACAGGGAACACTGAAGCTTTCTTT. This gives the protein CASPSTGNTEAFF.